The 11 T cell receptor beta chains below were found in one sample sequenced in a study of CD8 T cells in Susac syndrome. It was with random hexamers that 0.5 to 1 ug RNA was reverse transcribed. MiXCR, run by TCRdb on the immunoSEQ multiplex PCR reads, gives a single entry per CDR3 protein. The repertoire holds over 150,000 distinct CDR3 sequences, with more than 95% as singletons. Material for sequencing was CD4+ T cells from PBMCs. These receptors all stem from a human donor with Susac syndrome.

The sample holds one count of this clonotype. This sequence joins TRBV14 and TRBJ1-2; TRBD1 is a possible D gene (6 bases). The CDR3 contains 15 residues. The germline gives CDR1 SGHDN, CDR2 FVKESK. Trimming cost V 1 base and J 2 bases, with 11 bases left between them. CDR3 protein: CASSQAGAVNYGYTF. In DNA, the CDR3 is TGTGCCAGCAGCCAAGCAGGGGCGGTGAACTATGGCTACACCTTC.

The chain recombines TRBV29-1 with TRBJ2-7; 8 bases agree with TRBD2. Trimming at V came to 5 bases and at J to 0 bases, leaving 6 bases not matched to a gene. This CDR3 spans 14 amino acids. Germline CDR1 and CDR2: SQVTM and ANQGSEA. The DNA of the CDR3 is TGCAGCGTTTTAGCGGGATTTCCCTCCTACGAGCAGTACTTC. Its protein is CSVLAGFPSYEQYF.

The chain recombines TRBV5-6 with TRBJ2-1; TRBD1 is a possible D gene (5 bases). CDR1 SGHDT and CDR2 YYEEEE come from the germline V gene. Trimming took off 1 base at V and 8 bases at J, with 13 bases between the two ends. The length of the CDR3 is 14 residues. The CDR3 protein is CASSLRGLSDEQFF. The CDR3 DNA reads as TGTGCCAGCAGCTTGAGGGGATTGTCTGATGAGCAGTTCTTC. Full variable domain (remainder filled in from reference TRBV5-6 and TRBJ2-1): DAGVTQSPTHLIKTRGQQVTLRCSPKSGHDTVSWYQQALGQGPQFIFQYYEEEERQRGNFPDRFSGHQFPNYSSELNVNALLLGDSALYLCASSLRGLSDEQFFGPGTRLTVL.

The chain recombines TRBV7-2 with TRBJ2-3; D remains ambiguous. CDR1 and CDR2 from the germline V gene are SGHTA and FQGNSA. The CDR3 loop spans 14 amino acids. Deletions cut 0 bases from V and 2 bases from J, with 6 bases between. The DNA of the CDR3 is TGTGCCAGCAGCTTAGCCCACCACACAGATACGCAGTATTTT. Translating gives CASSLAHHTDTQYF.

The V and J genes are TRBV2 and TRBJ2-3; 11 bases fit TRBD2. Trimming at V came to 7 bases and at J to 2 bases, leaving 5 bases not matched to a gene. Germline V CDR1 and CDR2: SNHLY, FYNNEI. This CDR3 region has 15 residues. CDR3 loop: CASTSGGPLTDTQYF. The CDR3 DNA reads as TGTGCCAGCACTAGCGGGGGGCCCCTCACAGATACGCAGTATTTT.

This chain connects TRBV20-1 to TRBJ1-5; D possibly corresponds to TRBD1 (6 bases). CDR1 is DFQATT, CDR2 SNEGSKA, per germline (reference sequence). This CDR3 is 14 amino acids long. With 6 bases removed from V and 8 bases from J, the gap between germline ends came to 20 bases. Here the CDR3 DNA reads TGCAGTGCGGACCTGGGGGGGCGCGGAGAGCCCCAGCATTTT. Amino acid sequence: CSADLGGRGEPQHF.

The chain has TRBV20-1 and TRBJ2-1; D is perhaps TRBD2 (6 bases). There are 13 residues in the CDR3. Looked up from germline, CDR1 is DFQATT and CDR2 is SNEGSKA (reference sequence). V was trimmed by 2 bases and J by 4 bases, leaving 9 bases between them. The CDR3: CSARSGTYNEQFF. The CDR3 coding sequence is TGCAGTGCTAGAAGTGGGACTTACAATGAGCAGTTCTTC.

The chain uses TRBV20-1 and TRBJ2-1; 9 nucleotides match TRBD2. With V trimmed by 2 bases and J by 2 bases, 4 bases remained unmatched. CDR3 length: 15 residues. CDR1 DFQATT and CDR2 SNEGSKA come from the germline V gene (reference sequence). The CDR3 nucleotides read TGCAGTGCTAGAAGGGCGGGAGGGCCCTACAATGAGCAGTTCTTC. Amino acid sequence: CSARRAGGPYNEQFF.

This chain links TRBV4-2 with TRBJ1-2; the match to TRBD1 covers 7 bases. V was clipped by 7 bases and J by 3 bases; unmatched bases: 8. The CDR3 has 14 residues. Looked up from germline, CDR1 is LGHNA and CDR2 is YNFKEQ. In nucleotides, the CDR3 is TGTGCCAGCAACCTACAGGGGAGGGACTATGGCTACACCTTC. Translating it yields CASNLQGRDYGYTF.

The chain recombines TRBV6-2 or TRBV6-3 with TRBJ2-7, with D perhaps TRBD1 (6 bases). V was shortened by 2 bases and J by 0 bases, with 8 bases between the two germline ends. Germline V lookup: CDR1 MNHEY, CDR2 SVGEGT. This CDR3 has 14 amino acids. CDR3 region: CASSYGGASYEQYF. The CDR3 DNA follows: TGTGCCAGCAGTTACGGGGGCGCCTCCTACGAGCAGTACTTC.

The table lists this clonotype with a count of one. The chain carries TRBV24-1 and TRBJ2-1; D is uncertain. Trimming removed 3 bases from V and 0 bases from J, with 5 bases in between. Germline CDR1 KGHDR, CDR2 SFDVKD. This CDR3 spans 14 amino acids. CDR3 bases: TGTGCCACCAGTGATCTGGACTCCTACAATGAGCAGTTCTTC. Amino acid sequence: CATSDLDSYNEQFF.